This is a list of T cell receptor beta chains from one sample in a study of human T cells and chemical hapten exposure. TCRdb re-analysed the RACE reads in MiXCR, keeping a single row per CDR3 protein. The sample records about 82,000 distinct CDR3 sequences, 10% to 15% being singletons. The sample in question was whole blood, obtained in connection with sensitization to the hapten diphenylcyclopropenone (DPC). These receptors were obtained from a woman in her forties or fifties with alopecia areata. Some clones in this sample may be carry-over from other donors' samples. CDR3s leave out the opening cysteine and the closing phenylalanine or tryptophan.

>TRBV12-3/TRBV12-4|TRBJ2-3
ASSLGAAPSTDTQY
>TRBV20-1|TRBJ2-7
SAGLAGGPSYEQY
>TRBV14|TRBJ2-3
ASSPGLATDTQY
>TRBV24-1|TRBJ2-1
ATSARTSGRASGEQF
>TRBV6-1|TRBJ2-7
ASSSASSYEQY
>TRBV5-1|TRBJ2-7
ASSWDRAAPTYEQY
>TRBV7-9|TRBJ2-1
ASSPRGDRGYNEQF
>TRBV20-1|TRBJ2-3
SATLSGGTDTQY
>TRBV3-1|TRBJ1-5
ASSRQYDQPQH
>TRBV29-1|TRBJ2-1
SLGLAGGGEQF
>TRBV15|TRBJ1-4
ATSRASVATNEKLF
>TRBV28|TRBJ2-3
ASRTSGN
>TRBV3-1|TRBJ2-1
ASSQASGPYNEQF